The 17 T cell receptor beta chains below were found in one sample sequenced in a study of PD-L1 blockade in urothelial cancer. The repertoire was sequenced with immunoSEQ multiplex PCR; TCRdb's copy has only in-frame clones and lacks some. The table lists tens of thousands of clones, approximately 87% of them singletons. Time point: pretreatment peripheral blood. Sequencing used PBMCs, obtained around atezolizumab (anti-PD-L1) treatment. The receptors come from a man in his 60s with urothelial cancer.

The chain links TRBV5-1 to TRBJ1-5; D is possibly TRBD1 (6 bases). Per germline, CDR1 SGHRS and CDR2 YFSETQ. The ends were cut back, 3 bases at V and 4 bases at J, with 8 bases in the middle. This CDR3 has 13 amino acids. The CDR3 loop is CASSWDTNQPQHF. As DNA, the CDR3 is TGCGCCAGCAGCTGGGACACAAATCAGCCCCAGCATTTT.

The chain uses TRBV6-4 and TRBJ1-1; D might be TRBD1 (5 bases). The germline gives CDR1 MRHNA, CDR2 SNTAGT. This CDR3 has 13 residues. V lost 6 bases and J 5 bases, leaving 13 bases between the germline ends. The CDR3 is CASSNYGGTEAFF. The CDR3 region has the DNA TGTGCCAGCAGCAACTATGGGGGGACTGAAGCTTTCTTT.

The chain links TRBV7-9 to TRBJ2-5; tentative D call: TRBD2 (6 bases). Germline-derived CDR1 and CDR2 are SEHNR and FQNEAQ (reference sequence). The CDR3 runs 16 residues. Trimming stripped 3 bases from V and 2 bases from J, with 16 bases between. CDR3 in DNA: TGTGCCAGCAGCTTTCCGGGACTCCGAACTCAAGAGACCCAGTACTTC. As protein: CASSFPGLRTQETQYF.

J is TRBJ1-2 and V is TRBV29-1; TRBD1 is a possible D gene (5 bases). Looked up from germline, CDR1 is SQVTM and CDR2 is ANQGSEA. The V and J ends lost 7 bases and 9 bases respectively, with 24 bases between them. This CDR3 region has 14 residues. The CDR3 nucleotides read TGCAGCGCCTGGGACGGGAGGAGAGTCGGAAGCTACACCTTC. Its translation is CSAWDGRRVGSYTF. Full variable domain (remainder filled in from reference TRBV29-1 and TRBJ1-2): SAVISQKPSRDICQRGTSLTIQCQVDSQVTMMFWYRQQPGQSLTLIATANQGSEATYESGFVIDKFPISRPNLTFSTLTVSNMSPEDSSIYLCSAWDGRRVGSYTFGSGTRLTVV.

The table lists this clone with a count of one. The chain uses TRBV4-1 and TRBJ2-3; 12 nucleotides align to TRBD1. This CDR3 is built from 15 residues. The V segment lost 4 bases and the J segment 4 bases; nucleotides outside the gene matches: 3. Germline lookup yields CDR1 MGHRA and CDR2 YSYEKL. CDR3 DNA: TGCGCCAGCAGCCTAGGGACAGGGGGCTCAGATACGCAGTATTTT. Translated, it gives CASSLGTGGSDTQYF.

V and J are TRBV11-3 and TRBJ2-1; 8 positions agree with TRBD2. Trimming took 2 bases from V and 5 from J; bases not matched to a gene: 8. In germline, CDR1 is SGHNT, CDR2 YENEEA. The CDR3 loop spans 16 amino acids. The CDR3, as DNA: TGTGCCAGCAGCTTACTAAGCGGGGGCTTGAACAATGAGCAGTTCTTC. It specifies CASSLLSGGLNNEQFF.

V gene TRBV5-6 combines with J gene TRBJ2-7; 11 positions agree with TRBD2. Per the germline V gene, CDR1 is SGHDT and CDR2 is YYEEEE. CDR3 size: 17 residues. With 6 bases clipped from V and 6 bases from J, the junction kept 17 bases outside the gene matches. The CDR3 protein is CASTPLGLAEKVGEQYF. In DNA form, the CDR3 reads TGTGCCAGCACCCCCCTGGGACTAGCGGAGAAGGTGGGCGAGCAGTACTTC.

The chain recombines TRBV6-6 with TRBJ2-1; 12 bases align to TRBD1. This CDR3 spans 14 amino acids. Trimming cost V 10 bases and J 9 bases; bases outside gene matches: 10. Germline CDR1 reads MNHNY; CDR2 reads SVGAGI (reference sequence). The CDR3 reads CATRGTGGLGEQFF. CDR3 nucleotides: TGTGCCACCCGGGGGACAGGGGGCCTGGGTGAGCAGTTCTTC.

CDR3 amino acids: CASSQDMGPTIYF. In DNA, the CDR3 is TGCGCCAGCAGCCAAGATATGGGCCCCACCATATATTTT. The J gene is TRBJ1-3, the V gene TRBV4-3; no firm D call. Germline CDR1 and CDR2: LGHNA and YSLEER. CDR3 length equals 13 residues. Trimming removed 0 bases at V and 9 bases at J, with 9 bases between.

The chain employs TRBV6-1 and TRBJ1-1, with D unresolved. The CDR3 is 13 residues long. Germline CDR1 and CDR2: MNHNS and SASEGT. The V gene lost 1 base and the J gene lost 3 bases, with 6 bases spanning the gap. As DNA, the CDR3 is TGTGCCAGCAGTGAAGGCGGCCACACTGAAGCTTTCTTT. Protein sequence: CASSEGGHTEAFF.

The chain is built from TRBV27 and TRBJ2-7, with D tentatively TRBD1 (7 bases). This CDR3 is 14 amino acids long. The V end was cut by 3 bases, the J end by 2 bases, with 11 bases between. Germline-derived CDR1 and CDR2 are MNHEY and SMNVEV (reference sequence). The chain's CDR3 is CASSFGGQTYEQYF. CDR3 nucleotide sequence: TGTGCCAGCAGTTTCGGGGGACAGACCTACGAGCAGTACTTC.

This chain links TRBV29-1 with TRBJ1-1; D might be TRBD1 (5 bases). V was pared by 0 bases and J by 4 bases, with 9 bases between. This CDR3 has 13 amino acids. Germline CDR1 is SQVTM and CDR2 is ANQGSEA. CDR3 sequence (DNA): TGCAGCGTTGAAGAACTGGGGGGCACTGAAGCTTTCTTT. It specifies CSVEELGGTEAFF.

The rearrangement links TRBV2 to TRBJ2-5; 7 bases are shared with TRBD2. J was trimmed by 4 bases and V by 7 bases; bases with no gene match: 18. The CDR3 sequence is 17 residues long. Germline V gives CDR1 SNHLY, CDR2 FYNNEI. CDR3 sequence reads: CASTPLAGREVLETQYF. In DNA, the CDR3 is TGTGCCAGCACCCCATTGGCGGGACGGGAGGTGTTAGAGACCCAGTACTTC. Using reference TRBV2 and TRBJ2-5 for the parts outside the CDR3, the full variable domain is EPEVTQTPSHQVTQMGQEVILRCVPISNHLYFYWYRQILGQKVEFLVSFYNNEISEKSEIFDDQFSVERPDGSNFTLKIRSTKLEDSAMYFCASTPLAGREVLETQYFGPGTRLLVL.

The CDR3 loop is CSVETSGRVNEQFF. CDR3 nucleotides: TGCAGCGTTGAGACTAGCGGGAGGGTTAATGAGCAGTTCTTC. J is TRBJ2-1 and V is TRBV29-1, with 14 bases lining up with TRBD2. V was clipped by 3 bases and J by 7 bases; unmatched bases: 2. Germline CDR1 reads SQVTM; CDR2 reads ANQGSEA. This CDR3 has 14 residues.

DNA of the CDR3: TGTGCCAGCAGCGTAGGGATGGCAGGGTTAGAGACCCAGTACTTC. It is translated as CASSVGMAGLETQYF. The chain links TRBV9 to TRBJ2-5, with a possible D match to TRBD1 (5 bases). Germline V gives CDR1 SGDLS, CDR2 YYNGEE. V lost 0 bases and J lost 4, with 13 bases in between. This CDR3 is built from 15 residues.

The chain employs TRBV10-3 and TRBJ1-4, with D unclear. The V end was cut by 3 bases, the J end by 2 bases, with 7 bases between. Germline loops: CDR1 ENHRY, CDR2 SYGVKD. This CDR3 region has 14 residues. CDR3 DNA sequence: TGTGCCATCAGTGAATCGGTTACTAATGAAAAACTGTTTTTT. It translates to CAISESVTNEKLFF.

This sequence joins TRBV5-1 and TRBJ1-2, with D possibly TRBD1 on 6 matching bases. This CDR3 has 17 residues. Trimming removed 3 bases from V and 0 bases from J, with 18 bases in between. Germline values: CDR1 SGHRS, CDR2 YFSETQ. The CDR3 spells CASSWSSGTLTNYGYTF. CDR3 bases: TGCGCCAGCAGCTGGTCCTCCGGGACACTAACTAACTATGGCTACACCTTC.